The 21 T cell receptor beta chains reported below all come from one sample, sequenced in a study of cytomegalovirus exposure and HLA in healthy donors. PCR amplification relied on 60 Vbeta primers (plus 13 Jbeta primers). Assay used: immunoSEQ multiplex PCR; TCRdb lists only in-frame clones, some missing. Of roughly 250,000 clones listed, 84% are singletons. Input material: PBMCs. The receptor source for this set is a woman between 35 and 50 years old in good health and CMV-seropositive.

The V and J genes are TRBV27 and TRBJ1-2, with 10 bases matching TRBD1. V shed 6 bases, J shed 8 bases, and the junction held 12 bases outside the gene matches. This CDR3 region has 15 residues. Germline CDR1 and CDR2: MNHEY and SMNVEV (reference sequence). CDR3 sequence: CASRNAGTGEGGYTF. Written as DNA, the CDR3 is TGTGCCAGCAGGAACGCCGGGACAGGGGAGGGGGGCTACACCTTC.

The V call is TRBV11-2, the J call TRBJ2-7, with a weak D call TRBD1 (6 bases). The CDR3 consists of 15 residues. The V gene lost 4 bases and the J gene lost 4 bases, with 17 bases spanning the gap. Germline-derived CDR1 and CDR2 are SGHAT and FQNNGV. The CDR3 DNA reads TGTGCCAGCAGCTCAGGGGCAGGGGTATTTTACGAGCAGTACTTC. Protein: CASSSGAGVFYEQYF.

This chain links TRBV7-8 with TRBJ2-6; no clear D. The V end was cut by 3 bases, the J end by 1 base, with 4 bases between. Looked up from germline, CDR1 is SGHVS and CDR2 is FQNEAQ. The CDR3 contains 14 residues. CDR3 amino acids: CASSFYSGANVLTF. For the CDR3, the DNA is TGTGCCAGCAGCTTCTATTCTGGGGCCAACGTCCTGACTTTC.

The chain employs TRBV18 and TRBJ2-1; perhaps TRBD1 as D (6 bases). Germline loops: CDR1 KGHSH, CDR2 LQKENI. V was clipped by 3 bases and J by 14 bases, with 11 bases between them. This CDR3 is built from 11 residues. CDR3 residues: CASSPGAGEFF. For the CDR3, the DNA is TGTGCCAGCTCACCGGGGGCTGGGGAGTTCTTC.

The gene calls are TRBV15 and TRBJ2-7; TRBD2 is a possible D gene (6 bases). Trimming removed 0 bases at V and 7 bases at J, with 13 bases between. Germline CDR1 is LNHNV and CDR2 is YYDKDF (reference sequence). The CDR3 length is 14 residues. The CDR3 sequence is CATSRDRTIGEQYF. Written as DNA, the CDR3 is TGTGCCACCAGCAGAGACAGGACTATCGGTGAGCAGTACTTC. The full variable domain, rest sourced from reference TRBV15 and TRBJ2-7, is DAMVIQNPRYQVTQFGKPVTLSCSQTLNHNVMYWYQQKSSQAPKLLFHYYDKDFNNEADTPDNFQSRRPNTSFCFLDIRSPGLGDTAMYLCATSRDRTIGEQYFGPGTRLTVT.

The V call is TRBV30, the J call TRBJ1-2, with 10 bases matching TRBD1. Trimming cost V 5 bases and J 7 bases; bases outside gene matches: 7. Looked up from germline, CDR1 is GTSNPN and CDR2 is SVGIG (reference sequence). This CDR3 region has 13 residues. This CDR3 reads CAWGTGTGVGYTF. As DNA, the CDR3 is TGTGCCTGGGGGACCGGGACAGGGGTTGGCTACACCTTC.

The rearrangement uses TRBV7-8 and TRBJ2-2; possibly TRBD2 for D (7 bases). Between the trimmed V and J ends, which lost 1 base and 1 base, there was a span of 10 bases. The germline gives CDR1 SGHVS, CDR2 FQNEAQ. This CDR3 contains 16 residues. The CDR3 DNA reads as TGTGCCAGCAGCTTAGGAGGGGGGGGGAACACCGGGGAGCTGTTTTTT. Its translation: CASSLGGGGNTGELFF.

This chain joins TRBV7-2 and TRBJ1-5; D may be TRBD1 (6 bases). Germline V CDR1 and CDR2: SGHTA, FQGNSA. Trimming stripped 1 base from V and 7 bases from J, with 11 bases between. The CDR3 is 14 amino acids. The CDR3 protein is CASSLGLGGQPQHF. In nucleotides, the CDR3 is TGTGCCAGCAGCTTAGGCCTAGGGGGACAGCCCCAGCATTTT.

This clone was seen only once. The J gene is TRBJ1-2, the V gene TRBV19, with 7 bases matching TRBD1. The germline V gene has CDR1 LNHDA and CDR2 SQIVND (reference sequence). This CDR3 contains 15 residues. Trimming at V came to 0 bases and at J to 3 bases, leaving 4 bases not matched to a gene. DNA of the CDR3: TGTGCCAGTAGTATAGATACAGGGGCCCACTATGGCTACACCTTC. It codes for CASSIDTGAHYGYTF.

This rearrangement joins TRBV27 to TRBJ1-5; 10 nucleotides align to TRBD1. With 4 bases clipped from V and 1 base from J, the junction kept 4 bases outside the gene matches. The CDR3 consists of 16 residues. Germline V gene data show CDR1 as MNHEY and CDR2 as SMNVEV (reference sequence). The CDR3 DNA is TGTGCCAGCAGTTCCTGGACAGGGGGAAGCAATCAGCCCCAGCATTTT. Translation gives CASSSWTGGSNQPQHF.

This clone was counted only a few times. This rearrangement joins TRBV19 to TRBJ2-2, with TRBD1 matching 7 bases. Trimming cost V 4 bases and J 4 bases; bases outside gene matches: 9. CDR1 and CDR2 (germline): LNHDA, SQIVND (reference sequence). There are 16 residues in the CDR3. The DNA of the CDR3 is TGTGCCAGTAGTAAAATCGACAGGGCGGTCACCGGGGAGCTGTTTTTT. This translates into CASSKIDRAVTGELFF.

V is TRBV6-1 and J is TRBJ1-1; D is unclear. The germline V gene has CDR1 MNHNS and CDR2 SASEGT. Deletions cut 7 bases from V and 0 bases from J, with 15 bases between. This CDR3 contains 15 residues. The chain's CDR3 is CASKEEGRLNTEAFF. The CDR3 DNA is TGTGCCAGCAAAGAGGAGGGAAGATTGAACACTGAAGCTTTCTTT.

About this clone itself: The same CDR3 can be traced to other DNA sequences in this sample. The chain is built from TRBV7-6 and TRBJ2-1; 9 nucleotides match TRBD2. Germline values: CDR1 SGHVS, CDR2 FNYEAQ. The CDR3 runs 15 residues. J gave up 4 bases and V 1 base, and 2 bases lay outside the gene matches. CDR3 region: CASSLGLADYNEQFF. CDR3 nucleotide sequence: TGTGCCAGCAGCTTAGGACTAGCGGATTACAATGAGCAGTTCTTC. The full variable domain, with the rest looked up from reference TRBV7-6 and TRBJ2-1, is GAGVSQSPRYKVTKRGQDVALRCDPISGHVSLYWYRQALGQGPEFLTYFNYEAQQDKSGLPNDRFSAERPEGSISTLTIQRTEQRDSAMYRCASSLGLADYNEQFFGPGTRLTVL.

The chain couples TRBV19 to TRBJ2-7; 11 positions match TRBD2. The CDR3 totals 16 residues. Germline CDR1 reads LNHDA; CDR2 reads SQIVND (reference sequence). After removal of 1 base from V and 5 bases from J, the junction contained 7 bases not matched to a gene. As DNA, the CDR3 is TGTGCCAGTAGTATAGCGGCGACTAGCGGGATCAACGAGCAGTACTTC. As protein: CASSIAATSGINEQYF.

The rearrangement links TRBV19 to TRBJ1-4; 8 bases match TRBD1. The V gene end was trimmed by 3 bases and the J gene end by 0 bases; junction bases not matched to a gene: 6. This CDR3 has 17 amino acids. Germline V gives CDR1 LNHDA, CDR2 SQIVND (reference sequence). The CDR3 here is CASSIGQGASTNEKLFF. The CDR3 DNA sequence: TGTGCCAGTAGTATTGGCCAGGGGGCTTCAACTAATGAAAAACTGTTTTTT.

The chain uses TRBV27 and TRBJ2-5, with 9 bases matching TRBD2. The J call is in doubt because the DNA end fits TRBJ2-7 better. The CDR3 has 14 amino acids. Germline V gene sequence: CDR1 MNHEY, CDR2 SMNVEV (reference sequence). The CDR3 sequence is CASSGGGVPYEQYF. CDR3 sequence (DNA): TGTGCCAGCAGTGGCGGGGGGGTTCCCTACGAGCAGTACTTC.

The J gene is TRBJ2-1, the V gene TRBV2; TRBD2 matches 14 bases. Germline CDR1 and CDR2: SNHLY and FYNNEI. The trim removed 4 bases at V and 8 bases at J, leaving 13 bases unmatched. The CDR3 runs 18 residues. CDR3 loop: CASSVHIPGLAGVDEQFF. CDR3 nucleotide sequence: TGTGCCAGCAGTGTCCACATCCCGGGACTAGCGGGAGTCGATGAGCAGTTCTTC.

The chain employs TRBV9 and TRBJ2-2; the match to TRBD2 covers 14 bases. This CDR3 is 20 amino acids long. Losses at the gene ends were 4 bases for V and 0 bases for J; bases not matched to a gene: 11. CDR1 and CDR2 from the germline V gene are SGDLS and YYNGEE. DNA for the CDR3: TGTGCCAGCAGCACCCTGGAGGGACTAGCGGGAGAATCGAACACCGGGGAGCTGTTTTTT. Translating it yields CASSTLEGLAGESNTGELFF.

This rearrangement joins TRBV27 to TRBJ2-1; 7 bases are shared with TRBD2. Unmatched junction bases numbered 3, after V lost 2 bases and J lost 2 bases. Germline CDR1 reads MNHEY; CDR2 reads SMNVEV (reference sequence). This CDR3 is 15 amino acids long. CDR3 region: CASSLGGSAYNEQFF. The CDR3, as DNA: TGTGCCAGCAGTTTAGGCGGGAGCGCCTACAATGAGCAGTTCTTC.

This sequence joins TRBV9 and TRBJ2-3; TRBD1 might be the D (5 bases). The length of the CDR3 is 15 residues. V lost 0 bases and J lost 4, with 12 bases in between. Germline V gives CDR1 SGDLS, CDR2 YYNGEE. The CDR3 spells CASSVDSGFADTQYF. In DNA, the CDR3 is TGTGCCAGCAGCGTAGATTCAGGGTTCGCAGATACGCAGTATTTT.

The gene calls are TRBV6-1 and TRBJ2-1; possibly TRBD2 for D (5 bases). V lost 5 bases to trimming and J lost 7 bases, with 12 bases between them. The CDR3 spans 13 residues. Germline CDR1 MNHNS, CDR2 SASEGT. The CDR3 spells CASSLRTGNEQFF. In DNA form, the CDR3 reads TGTGCCAGCAGTCTCCGGACTGGGAATGAGCAGTTCTTC.